Described below is a single T cell receptor (beta chain) sequence and its context. This entry comes from a study of blood T cell repertoires in COVID-19. Study overall: Both acute and convalescent COVID-19 samples were obtained from the United States, Italy and Spain. From T cells, B-cell-depleted T cells, or PBMCs came the material, which was cDNA or gDNA.

Per the original data handling: It was from reference gene primer amplification that nucleated cell counts were estimated. Libraries were prepared by immunoSEQ multiplex PCR; TCRdb keeps only in-frame clonotypes and omits some of them. The DNA gave D and trimming, while V, J and clone size come from that table. The table lists about 220,000 clones, around 84% of them singletons, with 15% to 20% in the top ten. CDR1 is SGHTA, CDR2 FQGNSA, per germline. The CDR3 has 13 amino acids. V lost 8 bases, J lost 7 bases, and 12 bases lay in between. The chain couples TRBV7-2 to TRBJ1-6; maybe TRBD1 (5 bases). Sequences were obtained from peripheral blood. The TCR originated in a man aged 25-45 years with active or convalescent COVID-19. The CDR3 loop reads CASGTGLNSPLHF. The CDR3 DNA reads as TGTGCCAGCGGTACGGGACTAAATTCACCCCTCCACTTT.